This passage covers 23 T cell receptor beta chains from one sample sequenced in a study of shared clonotypes between healthy human individuals. Profiling relied on immunoSEQ multiplex PCR, and the TCRdb table lists in-frame clones only, not all of them. The data contain roughly 2,500,000 clones, more than 85% of them singletons. The source material was naive CD4+ T cells from PBMCs. The sample's subset: CD45RA+ positively selected. The receptors derive from a man between 18 and 29 years old in good health. Some clones in this sample may be carry-over from other donors' samples.

This clone was picked up one time. Compared with germline, one end of the junction differs, possibly owing to a read error. The chain uses TRBV15 and TRBJ2-3, with D tentatively TRBD1 (5 bases). Germline lookup yields CDR1 LNHNV and CDR2 YYDKDF (reference sequence). The CDR3 is made up of 13 amino acids. The CDR3 sequence is CATMSGYTDTQYF. In DNA form, the CDR3 reads TGCGCCACCATGTCAGGGTACACAGATACGCAGTATTTT.

This clone was seen a single time. Additional DNA sequences in this sample encode the identical CDR3. The chain combines TRBV6-5 with TRBJ1-1; the D gene is possibly TRBD1 (6 bases). CDR1 and CDR2 from the germline V gene are MNHEY and SVGAGI. The CDR3 runs 13 residues. Between the trimmed V and J ends, which lost 3 bases and 4 bases, there was a span of 9 bases. CDR3 region: CASSYRGGTEAFF. The CDR3 DNA reads TGTGCCAGCAGTTATAGAGGGGGCACTGAAGCTTTCTTT.

This chain connects TRBV27 to TRBJ2-7, with 10 nucleotides matching TRBD2. The V gene end was trimmed by 2 bases and the J gene end by 2 bases; junction bases not matched to a gene: 3. From germline, CDR1 is MNHEY and CDR2 SMNVEV (reference sequence). The CDR3 spans 15 residues. The CDR3 DNA sequence: TGTGCCAGCAGTTTAAAACTAGCGGGAACCTACGAGCAGTACTTC. It specifies CASSLKLAGTYEQYF.

The chain has TRBV11-3 and TRBJ2-5; D might be TRBD1 (5 bases). The germline gives CDR1 SGHNT, CDR2 YENEEA. The CDR3 runs 14 residues. V lost 1 base to trimming and J lost 1 base, with 7 bases between them. The CDR3 nucleotides read TGTGCCAGCAGCTTAGGGACAAGCCAAGAGACCCAGTACTTC. This gives the protein CASSLGTSQETQYF.

The rearrangement joins TRBV7-9 to TRBJ1-1; 9 positions match TRBD1. Germline lookup yields CDR1 SEHNR and CDR2 FQNEAQ (reference sequence). The V segment lost 5 bases and the J segment 4 bases; nucleotides outside the gene matches: 11. The CDR3 length is 16 residues. CDR3 nucleotide sequence: TGTGCCAGCAGCCTAGGGACAGGGTTCGGGAGCACTGAAGCTTTCTTT. It specifies CASSLGTGFGSTEAFF.

The chain recombines TRBV11-2 with TRBJ1-5, with 7 bases that match TRBD1. The germline V gene has CDR1 SGHAT and CDR2 FQNNGV. The CDR3 has 15 amino acids. V dropped 0 bases and J dropped 6; count of bases not matched to a gene: 5. The CDR3 region is CASSLEFRGGQPQHF. The CDR3, as DNA: TGTGCCAGCAGCTTAGAGTTCAGGGGGGGTCAGCCCCAGCATTTT.

Only one count was recorded for this clone. This chain joins TRBV2 and TRBJ2-7; 10 nucleotides agree with TRBD2. V lost 2 bases and J lost 4; bases outside the gene matches: 5. The germline V gene encodes CDR1 SNHLY and CDR2 FYNNEI. This CDR3 has 15 amino acids. The CDR3, as DNA: TGTGCCAGCAGTGAAATCCTAGCGGGAGTGTACGAGCAGTACTTC. Amino acids: CASSEILAGVYEQYF.

V and J are TRBV18 and TRBJ2-7; D ambiguous. The CDR3 is 13 amino acids. With 0 bases removed from V and 7 bases from J, the gap between germline ends came to 10 bases. CDR1 KGHSH and CDR2 LQKENI come from the germline V gene. The CDR3 nucleotides read TGTGCCAGCTCACCACCGGGGAAAGGGGAGCAGTACTTC. Its translation is CASSPPGKGEQYF.

J is TRBJ2-7 and V is TRBV4-2, with 8 bases matching TRBD2. V dropped 2 bases and J dropped 1; count of bases not matched to a gene: 10. The CDR3 is made up of 17 amino acids. Germline CDR1 LGHNA, CDR2 YNFKEQ. The CDR3 spells CASSQTAGTRPSYEQYF. The CDR3, as DNA: TGTGCCAGCAGCCAAACCGCCGGGACTAGACCGTCCTACGAGCAGTACTTC.

The chain couples TRBV29-1 to TRBJ2-3; D gene unclear. Germline CDR1 is SQVTM and CDR2 is ANQGSEA. V lost 3 bases and J lost 6, with 10 bases in between. The CDR3 runs to 12 residues. DNA for the CDR3: TGCAGCGTTGAGACAACAGCTGATACGCAGTATTTT. Protein sequence: CSVETTADTQYF.

V is TRBV28 and J is TRBJ2-5; D perhaps matches TRBD1 (5 bases). The better agreement between TRBJ2-7 and the DNA end casts doubt on the J call. The CDR3 length is 13 residues. Germline V gene lookup returns CDR1 MDHEN and CDR2 SYDVKM. The chain's CDR3 is CASSSQGSYEQYF. The CDR3 DNA follows: TGTGCCAGCAGTTCTCAGGGCTCCTACGAGCAGTACTTC.

The CDR3 sequence: CASSLAALGTIYF. The CDR3 DNA reads TGTGCCAGCAGCTTAGCGGCCCTTGGTACCATATATTTT. The chain links TRBV7-2 to TRBJ1-3, with D hard to call. Trimming took 0 bases from V and 10 from J, leaving 10 bases between them. Germline CDR1 reads SGHTA; CDR2 reads FQGNSA. CDR3 length equals 13 residues.

This clone was seen more than once but under ten times. This chain connects TRBV21-1 to TRBJ1-4; the D call of TRBD1 is as the table states it, not checked on the DNA. TRBV21-1 counts as a pseudogene. This CDR3 has 13 amino acids. CDR3 DNA: TGTGCCAGCAACACAGGGCCGGGTGAAAAACTGTTTTTT. Translated: CASNTGPGEKLFF.

The V and J genes are TRBV6-5 and TRBJ2-1; 7 bases fit TRBD2. J gave up 4 bases and V 2 bases, and 5 bases lay outside the gene matches. The CDR3 has 15 residues. In germline, CDR1 is MNHEY, CDR2 SVGAGI. The CDR3 DNA sequence: TGTGCCAGCAGTTACGGGGGGGACCTATACAATGAGCAGTTCTTC. Amino acid sequence: CASSYGGDLYNEQFF.

The chain couples TRBV4-3 to TRBJ1-1, with 8 bases fitting TRBD1. Germline V gives CDR1 LGHNA, CDR2 YSLEER. V shed 3 bases, J shed 5 bases, and the junction held 5 bases outside the gene matches. This CDR3 spans 14 amino acids. The CDR3 loop is CASSQEDRGTEAFF. The DNA for the CDR3 is TGCGCCAGCAGCCAGGAAGACAGGGGAACTGAAGCTTTCTTT.

The chain links TRBV7-9 to TRBJ1-2; 9 bases line up with TRBD1. The CDR3 has 14 amino acids. The V segment lost 1 base and the J segment 5 bases; nucleotides outside the gene matches: 2. Germline lookup yields CDR1 SEHNR and CDR2 FQNEAQ (reference sequence). The DNA for the CDR3 is TGTGCCAGCAGCTTAGTCGGGACAGGGTATGGCTACACCTTC. It specifies CASSLVGTGYGYTF.

This chain links TRBV4-1 with TRBJ2-3, with TRBD2 matching 10 bases. This CDR3 is built from 17 residues. Germline values: CDR1 MGHRA, CDR2 YSYEKL. The junction had 6 bases not matched to a gene; V was cut back by 1 base and J by 2 bases. The CDR3 sequence: CASSQGWTSGITDTQYF. The CDR3 nucleotides read TGCGCCAGCAGCCAAGGCTGGACTAGCGGTATCACAGATACGCAGTATTTT.

The rearrangement links TRBV6-5 to TRBJ2-7, with 10 bases fitting TRBD1. The CDR3 consists of 15 residues. The germline gives CDR1 MNHEY, CDR2 SVGAGI. The J segment lost 1 base and the V segment lost 2 bases, leaving 2 bases of the junction unmatched. CDR3 sequence (DNA): TGTGCCAGCAGTTACGGACAGGGGGTATCCTACGAGCAGTACTTC. Amino acid sequence: CASSYGQGVSYEQYF.

This clone was observed a few times. Different DNA sequences within this sample yield the same CDR3. The V gene is TRBV28, the J gene TRBJ1-5; tentatively, D is TRBD1 (5 bases). CDR1 and CDR2 (germline): MDHEN, SYDVKM. V lost 6 bases, J lost 3 bases, and 9 bases lay in between. The CDR3 runs to 13 residues. The CDR3 here is CASSQGANQPQHF. In DNA, the CDR3 is TGTGCCAGCAGCCAGGGTGCCAATCAGCCCCAGCATTTT. Using reference TRBV28 and TRBJ1-5 for the parts outside the CDR3, the full variable domain is DVKVTQSSRYLVKRTGEKVFLECVQDMDHENMFWYRQDPGLGLRLIYFSYDVKMKEKGDIPEGYSVSREKKERFSLILESASTNQTSMYLCASSQGANQPQHFGDGTRLSIL.

A note on this clone: At one end the junction does not follow the germline gene, possibly because of a read error. J is TRBJ1-2 and V is TRBV19; tentative D call: TRBD1 (6 bases). The CDR3 loop spans 15 amino acids. From germline, CDR1 is LNHDA and CDR2 SQIVND (reference sequence). The chain's CDR3 is CASSIVSIGRGLIYF. CDR3 coding DNA: TGTGCCAGTAGTATCGTCTCCATCGGCAGGGGACTCATTTACTTC.

The chain joins TRBV2 to TRBJ1-2; D is possibly TRBD1 (5 bases). Between the trimmed V and J ends, which lost 7 bases and 3 bases, there was a span of 12 bases. The CDR3 covers 13 residues. Germline V CDR1 and CDR2: SNHLY, FYNNEI. In nucleotides, the CDR3 is TGTGCCAGCACCTTTAGGGGTGACTATGGCTACACCTTC. Its translation: CASTFRGDYGYTF.

The chain joins TRBV7-6 to TRBJ2-3; 8 nucleotides match TRBD2. CDR1 is SGHVS, CDR2 FNYEAQ, per germline. The CDR3 length is 16 residues. Losses at the gene ends were 5 bases for V and 0 bases for J; bases not matched to a gene: 7. CDR3 sequence: CASSGTSGTSTDTQYF. The CDR3 DNA is TGTGCCAGCAGCGGAACTAGCGGAACTAGCACAGATACGCAGTATTTT. The full variable domain, rest sourced from reference TRBV7-6 and TRBJ2-3, is GAGVSQSPRYKVTKRGQDVALRCDPISGHVSLYWYRQALGQGPEFLTYFNYEAQQDKSGLPNDRFSAERPEGSISTLTIQRTEQRDSAMYRCASSGTSGTSTDTQYFGPGTRLTVL.

V is TRBV28 and J is TRBJ1-1; 7 positions match TRBD1. This CDR3 has 13 amino acids. V dropped 6 bases and J dropped 2; count of bases not matched to a gene: 3. Germline V CDR1 and CDR2: MDHEN, SYDVKM. The CDR3 here is CASRTGLNTEAFF. The DNA of the CDR3 is TGTGCCAGCAGGACAGGGTTAAACACTGAAGCTTTCTTT.